The clone carrying this T cell receptor beta chain was seen a handful of times. Its antigen is not identified. Template switching by 5'RACE produced TCR cDNA, adding a universal primer site and UMIs. Using its own MiXCR run on the 5' RACE reads, TCRdb lists one record per CDR3 protein. The sample holds tens of thousands of distinct CDR3 sequences, more than 5.5% seen once. These data are taken from a study of T cells after yellow fever vaccination. General observations from the study: Secondary responses were weaker yet peaked faster, day 5 versus 15.

Sequenced material: CD8+ T cells sorted from PBMCs, taken 5 days after the first yellow fever vaccination. The sequence derives from a man aged 18-30 years who received the YFV17D yellow fever vaccine.

The CDR3 loop is CASSMRQAEQFF. CDR3 coding DNA: TGTGCCAGCAGTATGAGACAGGCGGAGCAGTTCTTC. V and J are TRBV7-9 and TRBJ2-1; D might be TRBD1 (6 bases). CDR3 size: 12 residues. Germline CDR1 is SEHNR and CDR2 is FQNEAQ (reference sequence). The V gene lost 6 bases and the J gene lost 10 bases, with 13 bases spanning the gap.